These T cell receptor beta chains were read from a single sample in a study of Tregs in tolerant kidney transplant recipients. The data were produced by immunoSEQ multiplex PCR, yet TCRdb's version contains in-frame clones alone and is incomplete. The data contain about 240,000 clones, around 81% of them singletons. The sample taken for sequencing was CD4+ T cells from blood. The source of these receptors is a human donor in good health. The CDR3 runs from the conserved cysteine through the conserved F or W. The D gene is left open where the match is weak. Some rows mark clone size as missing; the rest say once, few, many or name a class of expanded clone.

CDR3 DNA: TGTGCCAGCATACCTGGGACAGGGGATTCACCCCTCCACTTT
CDR3 protein: CASIPGTGDSPLHF
J gene: TRBJ1-6
clone size: NA
V gene: TRBV7-8
D gene: TRBD1

CDR3 DNA: TGTGCCAGCAGCTTAGAGGGAGCCGGGGAGCTGTTTTTT
CDR3 protein: CASSLEGAGELFF
J gene: TRBJ2-2
clone size: NA
V gene: TRBV7-2
D gene: NA

CDR3 DNA: TGTGCCAGCAGCCTATTTGCGGCTAATGAAAAACTGTTTTTT
CDR3 protein: CASSLFAANEKLFF
J gene: TRBJ1-4
clone size: NA
V gene: TRBV27
D gene: NA

CDR3 DNA: TGTGCCAGCAGCTTGGATGGGGGCCCCTATGGCTACACCTTC
CDR3 protein: CASSLDGGPYGYTF
J gene: TRBJ1-2
clone size: NA
V gene: TRBV5-4
D gene: NA

CDR3 DNA: TGTGCCAGCAGCAAGGGACCCAATCAAGAGACCCAGTACTTC
CDR3 protein: CASSKGPNQETQYF
J gene: TRBJ2-5
clone size: NA
V gene: TRBV11-2
D gene: NA

CDR3 DNA: TGTGCCAGCAGCTTAGAAGGGACAGGGGGCGAAAAACTGTTTTTT
CDR3 protein: CASSLEGTGGEKLFF
J gene: TRBJ1-4
clone size: NA
V gene: TRBV7-2
D gene: TRBD1

CDR3 DNA: TGTGCCAGCAGCTTGCTTGGGGGCTGGTCCGGGGAGCTGTTTTTT
CDR3 protein: CASSLLGGWSGELFF
J gene: TRBJ2-2
clone size: NA
V gene: TRBV5-5
D gene: NA

CDR3 DNA: TGTGCCAGCAGTTACCGGGGGGAGGAAGGCTACACCTTC
CDR3 protein: CASSYRGEEGYTF
J gene: TRBJ1-2
clone size: NA
V gene: TRBV6-5
D gene: NA

CDR3 DNA: TGTGCCAGCAGTGGCCAGAGACAAGAGACCCAGTACTTC
CDR3 protein: CASSGQRQETQYF
J gene: TRBJ2-5
clone size: NA
V gene: TRBV2
D gene: NA

CDR3 DNA: TGTGCCAGCAGCTTAGTAGGGACAGGGAACTCCTACAATGAGCAGTTCTTC
CDR3 protein: CASSLVGTGNSYNEQFF
J gene: TRBJ2-1
clone size: NA
V gene: TRBV7-9
D gene: TRBD1

CDR3 DNA: TGCGCCAGCAGCCAAGTTAGGGGGACAGGGAGACCAACTAATGAAAAACTGTTTTTT
CDR3 protein: CASSQVRGTGRPTNEKLFF
J gene: TRBJ1-4
clone size: few
V gene: TRBV4-1
D gene: TRBD1

CDR3 DNA: TGTGCCAGCTCACCACCGACGGGTCAGCCCCAGCATTTT
CDR3 protein: CASSPPTGQPQHF
J gene: TRBJ1-5
clone size: once
V gene: TRBV18
D gene: NA

CDR3 DNA: TGCGCCAGCAGCCAACCGACAGGGATTACCGGGGAGCTGTTTTTT
CDR3 protein: CASSQPTGITGELFF
J gene: TRBJ2-2
clone size: NA
V gene: TRBV4-1
D gene: TRBD1

CDR3 DNA: TGTGCCAGCAGCTCGGACAGGGGCAATGAGCAGTTCTTC
CDR3 protein: CASSSDRGNEQFF
J gene: TRBJ2-1
clone size: NA
V gene: TRBV11-1
D gene: TRBD1

CDR3 DNA: TGTGCCAGCAGCTTAGCGCTGGCAGGAGCTTCGTATGGCTACACCTTC
CDR3 protein: CASSLALAGASYGYTF
J gene: TRBJ1-2
clone size: few
V gene: TRBV7-9
D gene: NA

CDR3 DNA: TGTGCCACCAGCAGACACCAAGAGACCCAGTACTTC
CDR3 protein: CATSRHQETQYF
J gene: TRBJ2-5
clone size: NA
V gene: TRBV15
D gene: NA

CDR3 DNA: TGTGCCAGTAGTATAGTTGGGGACACTGAAGCTTTCTTT
CDR3 protein: CASSIVGDTEAFF
J gene: TRBJ1-1
clone size: NA
V gene: TRBV19
D gene: NA

CDR3 DNA: TGCGCCAGCAGCTTACCTAGCGGATCTAGCACAGATACGCAGTATTTT
CDR3 protein: CASSLPSGSSTDTQYF
J gene: TRBJ2-3
clone size: NA
V gene: TRBV5-1
D gene: TRBD2

CDR3 DNA: TGTGCCAGCACCCCCGGGCAGGGGGCACGAGACACTGAAGCTTTCTTT
CDR3 protein: CASTPGQGARDTEAFF
J gene: TRBJ1-1
clone size: once
V gene: TRBV7-9
D gene: TRBD1

CDR3 DNA: TGTGCCAGCAGTCCAAATACTTCACCCTTCACAGATACGCAGTATTTT
CDR3 protein: CASSPNTSPFTDTQYF
J gene: TRBJ2-3
clone size: NA
V gene: TRBV4-2
D gene: NA

CDR3 DNA: TGTGCCAGCTCACCCCGGACAGCATTGAACACTGAAGCTTTCTTT
CDR3 protein: CASSPRTALNTEAFF
J gene: TRBJ1-1
clone size: few
V gene: TRBV18
D gene: NA

CDR3 DNA: TGTGCCAGTAGTGTTCCAAGGGACGGCTACGAGCAGTACTTC
CDR3 protein: CASSVPRDGYEQYF
J gene: TRBJ2-7
clone size: NA
V gene: TRBV19
D gene: NA

CDR3 DNA: TGTGCCAGTAGTATCCGCTCGGGTACAACTAATGAAAAACTGTTTTTT
CDR3 protein: CASSIRSGTTNEKLFF
J gene: TRBJ1-4
clone size: NA
V gene: TRBV19
D gene: NA

CDR3 DNA: TGTGCCAGTAGTTCCGGGGACAGACCAAGGACTGAAGCTTTCTTT
CDR3 protein: CASSSGDRPRTEAFF
J gene: TRBJ1-1
clone size: NA
V gene: TRBV19
D gene: TRBD1

CDR3 DNA: TGTGCCAGCAGTGAATGGGCGGTGGAGACCCAGTACTTC
CDR3 protein: CASSEWAVETQYF
J gene: TRBJ2-5
clone size: NA
V gene: TRBV25-1
D gene: NA

CDR3 DNA: TGTGCCAGCAAGGGGGGGGCGGGGACAGATACGCAGTATTTT
CDR3 protein: CASKGGAGTDTQYF
J gene: TRBJ2-3
clone size: NA
V gene: TRBV2
D gene: NA

CDR3 DNA: TGTGCCAGCAGCTTGGCCCCAGGTCCCTCGTCTCAAGCTTTCTTT
CDR3 protein: CASSLAPGPSSQAFF
J gene: TRBJ1-1
clone size: NA
V gene: TRBV5-5
D gene: NA

CDR3 DNA: TGTGCCAGCAGTTCCCTCGGACAGGGGGAATATGGCTACACCTTC
CDR3 protein: CASSSLGQGEYGYTF
J gene: TRBJ1-2
clone size: NA
V gene: TRBV27
D gene: TRBD1

CDR3 DNA: TGCGCCAGCAGCAGGCAAGGATTTCTGAACACTGAAGCTTTCTTT
CDR3 protein: CASSRQGFLNTEAFF
J gene: TRBJ1-1
clone size: few
V gene: TRBV5-1
D gene: NA

CDR3 DNA: TGTGCCAGCAGCCAAGAAATAGGCGGGGAGACCCAGTACTTC
CDR3 protein: CASSQEIGGETQYF
J gene: TRBJ2-5
clone size: NA
V gene: TRBV4-2
D gene: NA

CDR3 DNA: TGTGCCAGCAGCTTAGCCCCCTACGAGCAGTACTTC
CDR3 protein: CASSLAPYEQYF
J gene: TRBJ2-7
clone size: few
V gene: TRBV11-2
D gene: NA

CDR3 DNA: TGTGCCAGCAGCTTATATTGGACAGGGGGCGCTTGTGGCTACACCTTC
CDR3 protein: CASSLYWTGGACGYTF
J gene: TRBJ1-2
clone size: NA
V gene: TRBV11-3
D gene: TRBD1

CDR3 DNA: TGCGCCAGCAGCTTGAAAGGGGACAGGGGAGGATACGAGCAGTACTTC
CDR3 protein: CASSLKGDRGGYEQYF
J gene: TRBJ2-7
clone size: NA
V gene: TRBV5-1
D gene: TRBD1

CDR3 DNA: TGTGCCAGCTCCGGACGGGTCACCGGGGAGCTGTTTTTT
CDR3 protein: CASSGRVTGELFF
J gene: TRBJ2-2
clone size: NA
V gene: TRBV18
D gene: NA

CDR3 DNA: TGCGCCAGCAGCTCCGGCACAGATACGCAGTATTTT
CDR3 protein: CASSSGTDTQYF
J gene: TRBJ2-3
clone size: NA
V gene: TRBV5-1
D gene: NA